The entry that follows covers one TCR beta chain sequence. The antigen is unknown. This entry belongs to a study of neoadjuvant anti-PD-1 for oral cavity cancer. Study as a whole: Most patients had three to four biweekly doses of 3 mg/kg nivolumab before resection. Study-wide results and limits: PBMC Gini-index clonality exceeded responders' in non-responders post-nivolumab.

After removal of 10 bases from V and 6 bases from J, the junction contained 11 bases not matched to a gene. CDR1 and CDR2 (germline): MNHNY, SVGAGI (reference sequence). The CDR3 has 15 residues. No culture or expansion preceded analysis of these blood cells. Six replicates per PBMC sample, mostly from 480 ng of genomic DNA. The repertoire was sequenced with immunoSEQ multiplex PCR; TCRdb's copy has only in-frame clones and lacks some. Here the sample spans 17,000 or so clones, around three fifths being singletons. V usage is TRBV6-6 and J usage is TRBJ2-2; 10 bases agree with TRBD2. Sequencing was performed on PBMCs, taken before nivolumab (anti-PD-1) treatment. The receptor was derived from a person between 40 and 80 years old with oral cavity squamous cell carcinoma. The DNA for the CDR3 is TGTGCCACCGGCGGGCTAGCGGGAGTAGCCGGGGAGCTGTTTTTT. This translates into CATGGLAGVAGELFF.